These T cell receptor beta chains were read from a single sample in a study of shared clonotypes between healthy human individuals. Profiling relied on immunoSEQ multiplex PCR, and the TCRdb table lists in-frame clones only, not all of them. The sample holds about 2 million clones, roughly 94% seen once. The specimen sequenced was naive CD4+ T cells sorted from blood. These receptors all stem from a man younger than 35 in good health. Each CDR3 is given with its conserved first and last residue. The D gene is left open where the match is weak. Size values are once, few and many counts, or a class for expanded clones, and some rows have none.

d_gene | j_gene | abundance | v_gene | CDR3aa | CDR3nt
- | TRBJ1-3 | - | TRBV6-5 | CASRSSGGRGNTIYF | TGTGCCAGCAGGTCATCGGGGGGTCGTGGAAACACCATATATTTT
TRBD1 | TRBJ1-2 | - | TRBV5-4 | CASSPGQGQGYTF | TGTGCCAGCAGCCCCGGACAGGGCCAAGGCTACACCTTC
TRBD1 | TRBJ1-2 | few | TRBV5-1 | CASTTTGGPTGYTF | TGCGCCAGCACCACAACAGGGGGCCCAACGGGCTACACCTTC
- | TRBJ1-5 | - | TRBV10-3 | CAISESDQPQHF | TGTGCCATCAGTGAGTCTGATCAGCCCCAGCATTTT
- | TRBJ2-2 | - | TRBV2 | CASRMERNTGELFF | TGTGCCAGCAGAATGGAGAGAAACACCGGGGAGCTGTTTTTT
TRBD2 | TRBJ2-3 | once | TRBV5-1 | CASKSSGALSTDTQYF | TGCGCCAGCAAGAGTAGCGGGGCCCTGAGCACAGATACGCAGTATTTT
- | TRBJ2-7 | - | TRBV5-1 | CASSLSLGSSYEQYF | TGCGCCAGCAGTTTGTCCCTCGGCAGCTCCTACGAGCAGTACTTC
TRBD1 | TRBJ2-7 | - | TRBV5-1 | CASSLLGQERDEQYF | TGCGCCAGCAGCTTACTCGGACAGGAGAGGGACGAGCAGTACTTC
TRBD2 | TRBJ2-2 | - | TRBV4-3 | CASSHKIGLAGGTNTGELFF | TGCGCCAGCAGCCACAAGATAGGACTAGCGGGAGGTACGAACACCGGGGAGCTGTTTTTT
- | TRBJ1-5 | once | TRBV6-1 | CASIVHRWGNQPQHF | TGTGCCAGTATAGTTCATAGGTGGGGCAATCAGCCCCAGCATTTT
- | TRBJ2-7 | - | TRBV10-3 | CAIKDLDEQYF | TGTGCCATCAAGGACCTCGACGAGCAGTACTTC
TRBD2 | TRBJ2-1 | - | TRBV5-1 | CASSMGLQNEQFF | TGCGCCAGCAGCATGGGACTACAGAATGAGCAGTTCTTC
- | TRBJ2-7 | - | TRBV5-1 | CASSRGQAGSSYEQYF | TGCGCCAGCAGCCGGGGGCAAGCGGGGAGCTCCTACGAGCAGTACTTC
TRBD2 | TRBJ2-1 | - | TRBV2 | CASSEPRASGSYNEQFF | TGTGCCAGCAGCGAACCTCGAGCTAGCGGGTCCTACAATGAGCAGTTCTTC
- | TRBJ1-6 | - | TRBV6-1 | CATRRGLDSPLHF | TGTGCCACCCGTAGAGGTCTAGATTCACCCCTCCACTTT
TRBD2 | TRBJ2-7 | - | TRBV7-9 | CASSFPTGTTFEQYF | TGTGCCAGCAGCTTCCCGACGGGGACTACCTTTGAGCAGTACTTC
TRBD1 | TRBJ2-7 | - | TRBV29-1 | CSVVYLGQGKYEQYF | TGCAGCGTCGTATACCTAGGACAGGGAAAGTACGAGCAGTACTTC
- | TRBJ2-2 | - | TRBV4-2 | CASSQGQGNTGELFF | TGTGCCAGCAGCCAAGGGCAGGGCAACACCGGGGAGCTGTTTTTT
- | TRBJ1-1 | - | TRBV2 | CASSFDTEAFF | TGTGCCAGCAGTTTTGACACTGAAGCTTTCTTT
TRBD2 | TRBJ2-1 | - | TRBV7-8 | CASSRRGVGLAGGPTYNEQFF | TGTGCCAGCAGCCGCCGAGGGGTGGGACTAGCGGGAGGGCCTACCTACAATGAGCAGTTCTTC
- | TRBJ2-5 | - | TRBV25-1 | CASSLVAVELDF | TGTGCCAGCAGTCTGGTGGCCGTGGAGTTGGACTTC
- | TRBJ2-1 | - | TRBV30 | CAWRRGNEQFF | TGTGCCTGGAGGCGCGGCAATGAGCAGTTCTTC
TRBD1 | TRBJ2-7 | - | TRBV7-8 | CASSLVRDRGGEQYF | TGTGCCAGCAGCTTAGTCCGGGACAGGGGAGGCGAGCAGTACTTC
TRBD2 | TRBJ2-7 | - | TRBV5-6 | CASSNGAGGSFSYEQYF | TGTGCCAGCAGTAACGGCGCGGGGGGCAGTTTTTCCTACGAGCAGTACTTC
- | TRBJ1-2 | - | TRBV21-1 | CASSKEPRDGYTF | TGTGCCAGCAGCAAAGAACCGAGAGATGGCTACACCTTC
- | TRBJ1-3 | - | TRBV6-1 | CASTAPGTIYF | TGTGCCAGCACCGCGCCGGGCACCATATATTTT
- | TRBJ1-2 | - | TRBV7-2 | CASSLVFGYTF | TGTGCCAGCAGCTTAGTATTCGGCTACACCTTC
TRBD1 | TRBJ2-5 | - | TRBV6-5 | CASQGQGGFGYF | TGTGCCAGCCAAGGACAGGGAGGATTTGGGTACTTC
- | TRBJ1-2 | - | TRBV30 | CAWSVSVTPNNYGYTF | TGTGCCTGGAGTGTATCGGTAACACCTAATAACTATGGCTACACCTTC
TRBD1 | TRBJ2-3 | - | TRBV28 | CASSSGQVKTDTQYF | TGTGCCAGCAGCTCCGGACAGGTGAAGACAGATACGCAGTATTTT
TRBD1 | TRBJ2-2 | - | TRBV6-5 | CASHRGRGGELFF | TGTGCCAGTCACAGGGGGCGAGGCGGGGAGCTGTTTTTT
- | TRBJ2-3 | once | TRBV11-3 | CASSLGGGLTDTQYF | TGTGCCAGCAGCTTAGGCGGGGGCCTCACAGATACGCAGTATTTT
- | TRBJ1-1 | once | TRBV28 | CASSQMLGTEAFF | TGTGCCAGCAGCCAAATGTTAGGCACTGAAGCTTTCTTT
- | TRBJ2-2 | - | TRBV5-1 | CASSGGFGTGELFF | TGCGCCAGCAGTGGGGGTTTTGGTACCGGGGAGCTGTTTTTT
TRBD1 | TRBJ1-4 | - | TRBV29-1 | CSVGRGGGEKLFF | TGCAGCGTTGGCCGAGGGGGCGGTGAAAAACTGTTTTTT
- | TRBJ2-2 | - | TRBV11-3 | CASSLDRVDGELFF | TGTGCCAGCAGCTTAGATCGCGTCGACGGGGAGCTGTTTTTT
- | TRBJ2-5 | - | TRBV6-1 | CASSVYWSIQETQYF | TGTGCCAGCAGTGTCTATTGGAGTATCCAAGAGACCCAGTACTTC
TRBD2 | TRBJ2-3 | - | TRBV5-1 | CASSDPSGVSTDTQYF | TGCGCCAGCAGCGACCCAAGCGGGGTTAGCACAGATACGCAGTATTTT
- | TRBJ2-2 | - | TRBV25-1 | CASSAAGRDGWTGELFF | TGTGCCAGCAGTGCTGCGGGCCGGGATGGTTGGACCGGGGAGCTGTTTTTT
TRBD1 | TRBJ2-3 | - | TRBV28 | CASLAGTGDTQYF | TGTGCCAGCTTGGCAGGGACAGGGGATACGCAGTATTTT
TRBD1 | TRBJ1-2 | - | TRBV5-1 | CASSLMSTGGYGYTF | TGCGCCAGCAGCTTGATGTCGACAGGGGGCTATGGCTACACCTTC